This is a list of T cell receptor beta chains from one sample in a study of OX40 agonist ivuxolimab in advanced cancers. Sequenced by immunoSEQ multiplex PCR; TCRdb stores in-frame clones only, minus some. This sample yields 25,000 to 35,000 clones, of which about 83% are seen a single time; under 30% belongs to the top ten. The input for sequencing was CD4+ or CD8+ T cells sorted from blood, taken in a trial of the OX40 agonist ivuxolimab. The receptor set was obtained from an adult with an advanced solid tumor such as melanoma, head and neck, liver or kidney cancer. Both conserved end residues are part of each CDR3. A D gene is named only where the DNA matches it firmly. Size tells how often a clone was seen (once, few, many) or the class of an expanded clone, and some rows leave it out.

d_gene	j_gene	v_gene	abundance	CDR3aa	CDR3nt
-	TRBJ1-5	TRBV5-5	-	CASSLGPVNQPQHF	TGTGCCAGCAGCTTGGGACCGGTCAATCAGCCCCAGCATTTT
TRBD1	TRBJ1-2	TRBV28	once	CASNTGGDGYTF	TGTGCCAGCAACACAGGGGGGGATGGCTACACCTTC
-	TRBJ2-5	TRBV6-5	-	CASSGGREAETQYF	TGTGCCAGCTCTGGAGGCAGGGAGGCAGAGACCCAGTACTTC
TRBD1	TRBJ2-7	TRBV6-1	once	CASSEGRGRYEQYF	TGTGCCAGCAGTGAGGGCAGGGGGCGCTACGAGCAGTACTTC
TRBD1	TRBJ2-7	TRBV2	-	CASNGQGKPSYEQYF	TGTGCCAGCAACGGACAGGGCAAACCTTCCTACGAGCAGTACTTC
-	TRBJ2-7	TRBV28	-	CASSLYGQGGEQYF	TGTGCCAGCAGTTTATACGGCCAGGGCGGCGAGCAGTACTTC
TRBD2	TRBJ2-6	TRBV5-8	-	CASSLVGLAGGAGANVLTF	TGTGCCAGCAGCTTGGTTGGGCTAGCGGGAGGCGCGGGGGCCAACGTCCTGACTTTC
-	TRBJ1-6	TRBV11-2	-	CASSLVGRRESPLHF	TGTGCCAGCAGCTTAGTGGGCAGGAGGGAATCACCCCTCCACTTT
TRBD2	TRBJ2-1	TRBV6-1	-	CASSGTSGIDEQFF	TGTGCCAGCTCCGGGACTAGCGGGATCGATGAGCAGTTCTTC
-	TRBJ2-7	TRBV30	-	CAWSQGPPVEQYF	TGTGCCTGGAGTCAGGGGCCCCCGGTCGAGCAGTACTTC
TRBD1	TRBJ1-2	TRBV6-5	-	CASSYFGTENYGYTF	TGTGCCAGCAGTTACTTCGGGACAGAGAACTATGGCTACACCTTC
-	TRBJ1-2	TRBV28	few	CASSPRGLSRQHGYTF	TGTGCCAGCAGTCCCCGGGGCCTCTCCCGTCAACATGGCTACACCTTC
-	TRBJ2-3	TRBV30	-	CAWSTGPTDTQYF	TGTGCCTGGAGTACGGGTCCCACAGATACGCAGTATTTT
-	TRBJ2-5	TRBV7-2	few	CASSLARGYQETQYF	TGTGCCAGCAGCTTAGCTCGGGGGTACCAAGAGACCCAGTACTTC
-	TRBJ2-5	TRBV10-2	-	CASSESSREAQYF	TGCGCCAGCAGTGAGTCTAGCAGGGAGGCCCAGTACTTC
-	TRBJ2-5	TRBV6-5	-	CASSLTRGEETQYF	TGTGCCAGCAGCCTTACTAGGGGAGAAGAGACCCAGTACTTC
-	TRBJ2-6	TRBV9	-	CASSGSTGAPGANVLTF	TGTGCCAGCAGCGGATCAACAGGTGCCCCTGGGGCCAACGTCCTGACTTTC
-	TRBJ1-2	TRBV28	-	CASSGPVGGRDYGYTF	TGTGCCAGCAGTGGGCCGGTTGGGGGGAGGGACTATGGCTACACCTTC
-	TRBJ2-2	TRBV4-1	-	CASSQDAGATGELFF	TGCGCCAGCAGCCAAGACGCGGGGGCGACCGGGGAGCTGTTTTTT
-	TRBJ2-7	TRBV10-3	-	CAAHSGTTYEQYF	TGTGCCGCCCATAGCGGTACGACCTACGAGCAGTACTTC
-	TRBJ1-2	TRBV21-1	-	CASSKAPDRDGYTF	TGTGCCAGCAGCAAAGCCCCGGACAGGGATGGCTACACCTTC
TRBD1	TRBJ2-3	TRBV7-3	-	CASSPTGGGTDTQYF	TGTGCCAGCAGCCCCACAGGGGGCGGCACAGATACGCAGTATTTT
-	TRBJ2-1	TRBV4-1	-	CASSPSWGNEQFF	TGCGCCAGCAGCCCTTCTTGGGGGAATGAGCAGTTCTTC
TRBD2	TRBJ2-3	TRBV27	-	CASSFSLMTSGRSTDTQYF	TGTGCCAGCAGTTTTTCACTTATGACTAGCGGGAGGAGCACAGATACGCAGTATTTT
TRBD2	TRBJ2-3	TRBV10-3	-	CAISESTSGTSTDTQYF	TGTGCCATCAGTGAGTCTACTAGCGGGACTAGCACAGATACGCAGTATTTT
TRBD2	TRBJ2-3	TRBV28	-	CASSFETSGRTDTQYF	TGTGCCAGCAGTTTTGAAACTAGCGGGCGCACAGATACGCAGTATTTT
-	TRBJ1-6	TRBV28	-	CASSSFDTNNSPLHF	TGTGCCAGCAGTTCATTCGACACCAATAATTCACCCCTCCACTTT
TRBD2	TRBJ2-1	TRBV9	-	CASGVSGGSYNEQFF	TGTGCCAGCGGCGTTAGCGGGGGCTCCTACAATGAGCAGTTCTTC